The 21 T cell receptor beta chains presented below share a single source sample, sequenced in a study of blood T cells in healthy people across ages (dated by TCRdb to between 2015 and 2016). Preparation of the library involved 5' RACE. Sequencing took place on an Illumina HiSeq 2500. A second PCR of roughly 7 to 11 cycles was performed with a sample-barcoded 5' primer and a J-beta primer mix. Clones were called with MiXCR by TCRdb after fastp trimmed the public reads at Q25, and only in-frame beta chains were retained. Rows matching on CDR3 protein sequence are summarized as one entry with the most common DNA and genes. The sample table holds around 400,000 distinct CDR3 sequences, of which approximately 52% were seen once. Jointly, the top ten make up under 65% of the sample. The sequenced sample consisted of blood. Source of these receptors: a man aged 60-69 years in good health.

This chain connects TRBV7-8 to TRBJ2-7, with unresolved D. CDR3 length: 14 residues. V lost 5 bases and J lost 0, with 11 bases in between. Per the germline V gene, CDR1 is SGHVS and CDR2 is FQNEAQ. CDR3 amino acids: CASSRTPSSYEQYF. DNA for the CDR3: TGTGCCAGCAGCCGGACGCCTAGCTCCTACGAGCAGTACTTC.

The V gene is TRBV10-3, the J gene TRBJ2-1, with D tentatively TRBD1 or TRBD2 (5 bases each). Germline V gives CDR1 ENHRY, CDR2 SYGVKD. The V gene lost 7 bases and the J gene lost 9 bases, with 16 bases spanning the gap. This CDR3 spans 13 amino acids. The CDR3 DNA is TGTGCCATCACGGCAGGGCCCGGGATTGAGCAGTTCTTC. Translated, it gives CAITAGPGIEQFF.

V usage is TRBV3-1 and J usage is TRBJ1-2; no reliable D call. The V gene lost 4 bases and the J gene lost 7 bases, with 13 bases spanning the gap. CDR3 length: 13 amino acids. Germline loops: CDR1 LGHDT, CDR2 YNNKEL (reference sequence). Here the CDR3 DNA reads TGTGCCAGCAGCCGGAAGATCGGGTCTGGCTACACCTTC. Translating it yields CASSRKIGSGYTF.

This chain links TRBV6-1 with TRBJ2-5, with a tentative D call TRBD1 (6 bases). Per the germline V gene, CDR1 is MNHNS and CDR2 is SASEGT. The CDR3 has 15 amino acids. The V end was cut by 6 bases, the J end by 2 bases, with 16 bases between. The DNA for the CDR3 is TGTGCCAGCAGCCAACTCAGGGGCGAACAAGAGACCCAGTACTTC. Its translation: CASSQLRGEQETQYF.

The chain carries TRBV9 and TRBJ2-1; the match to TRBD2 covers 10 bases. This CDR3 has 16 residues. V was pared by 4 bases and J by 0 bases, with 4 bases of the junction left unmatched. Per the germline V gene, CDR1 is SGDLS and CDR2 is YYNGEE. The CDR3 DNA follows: TGTGCCAGCAGCTTATCTAGCGGGAGCTCCTACAATGAGCAGTTCTTC. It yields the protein CASSLSSGSSYNEQFF.

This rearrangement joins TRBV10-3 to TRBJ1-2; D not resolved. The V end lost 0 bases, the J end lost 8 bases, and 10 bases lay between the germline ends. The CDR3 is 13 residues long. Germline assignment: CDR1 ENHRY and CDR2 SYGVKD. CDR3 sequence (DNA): TGTGCCATCAGTGAGTCGCACCGGGGAGGCTACACCTTC. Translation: CAISESHRGGYTF.

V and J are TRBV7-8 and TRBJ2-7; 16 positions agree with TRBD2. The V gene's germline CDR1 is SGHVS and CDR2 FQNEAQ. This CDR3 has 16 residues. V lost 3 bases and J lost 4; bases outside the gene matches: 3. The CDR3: CASSLGLAGGPYEQYF. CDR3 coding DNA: TGTGCCAGCAGCTTGGGACTAGCGGGAGGGCCGTACGAGCAGTACTTC.

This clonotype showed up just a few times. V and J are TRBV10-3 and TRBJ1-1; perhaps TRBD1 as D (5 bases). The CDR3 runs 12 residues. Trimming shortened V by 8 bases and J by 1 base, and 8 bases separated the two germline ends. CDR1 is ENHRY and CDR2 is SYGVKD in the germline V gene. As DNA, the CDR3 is TGTGCCATCGCGGGGGGGAACACTGAAGCTTTCTTT. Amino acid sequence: CAIAGGNTEAFF.

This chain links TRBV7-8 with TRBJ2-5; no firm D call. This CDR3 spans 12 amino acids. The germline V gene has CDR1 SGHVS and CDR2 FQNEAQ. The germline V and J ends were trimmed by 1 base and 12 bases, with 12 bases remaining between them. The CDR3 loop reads CASSLDRLEEYF. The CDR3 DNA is TGTGCCAGCAGCTTAGATCGTTTAGAAGAGTACTTC.

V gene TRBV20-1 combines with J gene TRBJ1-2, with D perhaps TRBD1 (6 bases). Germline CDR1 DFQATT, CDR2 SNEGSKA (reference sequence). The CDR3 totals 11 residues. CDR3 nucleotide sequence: TGCAGCCTGGACAGAATCTATGGCTACACCTTC. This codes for CSLDRIYGYTF.

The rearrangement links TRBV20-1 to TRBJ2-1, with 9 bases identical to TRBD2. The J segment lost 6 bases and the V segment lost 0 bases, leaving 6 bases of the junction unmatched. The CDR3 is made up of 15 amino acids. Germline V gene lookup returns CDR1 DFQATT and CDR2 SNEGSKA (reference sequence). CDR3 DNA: TGCAGTGCTAGAGATTTCAGCGGGGGGCCCAATGAGCAGTTCTTC. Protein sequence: CSARDFSGGPNEQFF.

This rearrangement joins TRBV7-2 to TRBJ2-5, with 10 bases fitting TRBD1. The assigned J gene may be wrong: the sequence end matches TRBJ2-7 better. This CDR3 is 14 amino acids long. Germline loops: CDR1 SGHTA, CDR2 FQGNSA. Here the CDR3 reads CASSSGQGISEQYF. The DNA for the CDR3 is TGTGCCAGCAGCTCGGGACAGGGGATTAGCGAGCAGTACTTC.

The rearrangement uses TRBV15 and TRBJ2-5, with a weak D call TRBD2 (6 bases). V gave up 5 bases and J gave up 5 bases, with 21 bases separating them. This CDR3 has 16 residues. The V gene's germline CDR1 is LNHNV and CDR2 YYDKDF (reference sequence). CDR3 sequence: CATSREFETRSETQYF. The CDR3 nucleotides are TGTGCCACCAGCCGCGAGTTTGAGACTAGGAGTGAGACCCAGTACTTC.

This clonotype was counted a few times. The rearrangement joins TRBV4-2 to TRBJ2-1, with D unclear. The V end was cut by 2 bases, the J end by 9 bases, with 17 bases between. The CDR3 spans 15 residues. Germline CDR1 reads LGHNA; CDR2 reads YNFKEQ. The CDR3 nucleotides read TGTGCCAGCAGCCAATCTCGGTTAGATTCGGGTGAGCAGTTCTTC. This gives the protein CASSQSRLDSGEQFF.

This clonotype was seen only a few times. The CDR3 DNA sequence: TGTGCCAGCAGTTATATGGGACAGGCTTCCTACGAGCAGTACTTC. Its protein is CASSYMGQASYEQYF. This chain joins TRBV6-2 or TRBV6-3 and TRBJ2-7; TRBD1 matches 8 bases. This CDR3 has 15 amino acids. Germline lookup yields CDR1 MNHEY and CDR2 SVGEGT. The J segment lost 1 base and the V segment lost 3 bases, leaving 5 bases of the junction unmatched.

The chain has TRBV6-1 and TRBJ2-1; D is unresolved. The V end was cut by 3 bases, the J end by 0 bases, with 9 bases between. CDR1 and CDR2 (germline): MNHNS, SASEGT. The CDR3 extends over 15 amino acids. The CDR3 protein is CASSDSQSSYNEQFF. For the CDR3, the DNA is TGTGCCAGCAGTGACAGTCAAAGCTCCTACAATGAGCAGTTCTTC.

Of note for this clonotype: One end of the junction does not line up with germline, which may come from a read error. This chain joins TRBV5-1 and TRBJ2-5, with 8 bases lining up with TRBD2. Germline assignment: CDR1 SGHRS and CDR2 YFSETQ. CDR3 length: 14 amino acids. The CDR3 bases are TGCGCCAGCAACGCGCATAGCGGGAAAGAGGCCCAGTACTTC. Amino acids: CASNAHSGKEAQYF.

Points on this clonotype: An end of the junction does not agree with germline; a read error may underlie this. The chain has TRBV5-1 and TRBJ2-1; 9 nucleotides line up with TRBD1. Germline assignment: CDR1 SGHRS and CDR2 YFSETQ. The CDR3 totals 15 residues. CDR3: CTSNPGQGTDNEQFF. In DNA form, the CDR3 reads TGCACCAGCAACCCGGGACAGGGAACTGACAATGAGCAGTTCTTC.

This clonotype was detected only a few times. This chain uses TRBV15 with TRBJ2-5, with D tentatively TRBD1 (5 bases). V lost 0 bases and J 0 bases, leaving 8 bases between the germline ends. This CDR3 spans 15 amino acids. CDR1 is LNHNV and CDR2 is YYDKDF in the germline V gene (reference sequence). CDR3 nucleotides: TGTGCCACCAGCAGAGATGGGGCAAACCAAGAGACCCAGTACTTC. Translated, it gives CATSRDGANQETQYF. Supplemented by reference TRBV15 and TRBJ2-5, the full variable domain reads DAMVIQNPRYQVTQFGKPVTLSCSQTLNHNVMYWYQQKSSQAPKLLFHYYDKDFNNEADTPDNFQSRRPNTSFCFLDIRSPGLGDTAMYLCATSRDGANQETQYFGPGTRLLVL.

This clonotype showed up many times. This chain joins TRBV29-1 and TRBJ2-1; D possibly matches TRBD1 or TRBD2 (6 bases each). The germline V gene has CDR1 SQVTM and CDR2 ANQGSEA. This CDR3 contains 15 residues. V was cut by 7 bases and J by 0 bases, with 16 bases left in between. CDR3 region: CSATGGAGSYNEQFF. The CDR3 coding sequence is TGCAGCGCGACCGGGGGCGCGGGCTCCTACAATGAGCAGTTCTTC.

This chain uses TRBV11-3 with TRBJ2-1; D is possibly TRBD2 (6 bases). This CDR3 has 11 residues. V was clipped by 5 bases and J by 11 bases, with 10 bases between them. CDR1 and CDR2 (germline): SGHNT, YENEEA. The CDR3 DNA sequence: TGTGCCAGCAGCCCAGGGACTCAGCAGTTCTTC. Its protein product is CASSPGTQQFF.